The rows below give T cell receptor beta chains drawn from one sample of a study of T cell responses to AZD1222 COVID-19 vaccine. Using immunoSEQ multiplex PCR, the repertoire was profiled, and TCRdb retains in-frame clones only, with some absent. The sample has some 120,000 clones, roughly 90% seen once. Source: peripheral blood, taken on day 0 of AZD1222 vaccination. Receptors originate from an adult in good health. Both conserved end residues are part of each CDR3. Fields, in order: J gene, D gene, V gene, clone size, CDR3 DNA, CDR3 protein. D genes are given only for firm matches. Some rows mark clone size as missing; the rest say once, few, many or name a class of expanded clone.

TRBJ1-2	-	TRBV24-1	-	TGTGCCACCAGTGACCCGAATCGGGCAGGATTTTATGGCTACACCTTC	CATSDPNRAGFYGYTF
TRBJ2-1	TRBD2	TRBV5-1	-	TGCGCCAGCAGCCCACCGACTAGCGGGGTACATGAGCAGTTCTTC	CASSPPTSGVHEQFF
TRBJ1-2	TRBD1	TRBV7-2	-	TGTGCCAGCAGCTCTCGACAGGGTTCGTACTATGGCTACACCTTC	CASSSRQGSYYGYTF
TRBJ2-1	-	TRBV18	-	TGTGCCAGCTCACCCCCACTAGACAATGAGCAGTTCTTC	CASSPPLDNEQFF
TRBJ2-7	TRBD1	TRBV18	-	TGTGCCAGCTCACGGAGGCCGGGACAGGGGGACTACGAGCAGTACTTC	CASSRRPGQGDYEQYF
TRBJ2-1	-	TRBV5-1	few	TGCGCCAGCAGCCCATCATTATCCTACAATGAGCAGTTCTTC	CASSPSLSYNEQFF
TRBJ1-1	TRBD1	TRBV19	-	TGTGCCAGTAGTATACGAGACAGGGCCGCTGAAGCTTTCTTT	CASSIRDRAAEAFF
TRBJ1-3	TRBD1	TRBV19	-	TGTGCCAGTAACCCCTCGGACAGGGGTGGAAACACCATATATTTT	CASNPSDRGGNTIYF
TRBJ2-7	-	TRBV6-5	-	TGTGCCAGCAGTTTGACCTCAGCCTACGAGCAGTACTTC	CASSLTSAYEQYF
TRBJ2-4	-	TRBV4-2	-	TGTGCCAGCAGCCAAGATTCAGGCACTGGAAGGTACTTC	CASSQDSGTGRYF
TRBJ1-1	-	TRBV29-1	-	TGCAGCGTACGACGACAGGAGGACACTGAAGCTTTCTTT	CSVRRQEDTEAFF
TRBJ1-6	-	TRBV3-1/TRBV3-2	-	TGTGCCAGCAGCCCTATGGGGGGTAATTCACCCCTCCACTTT	CASSPMGGNSPLHF
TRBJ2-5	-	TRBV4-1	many	TGCGCCAGCAGCCAACTTGAGATTTTTGGGACCCAGTACTTC	CASSQLEIFGTQYF
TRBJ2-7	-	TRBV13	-	TGTGCCAGCAGCTTAAGCGGTCGGAGGCAGTACTTC	CASSLSGRRQYF
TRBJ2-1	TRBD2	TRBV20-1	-	TGCAGTGCTAGTCTAGCGGGAGGACTAGACGGTGAGCAGTTCTTC	CSASLAGGLDGEQFF
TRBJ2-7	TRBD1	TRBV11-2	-	TGTGCCAGCAGCCTCCCAGGGACAGGAGCCTACGAGCAGTACTTC	CASSLPGTGAYEQYF
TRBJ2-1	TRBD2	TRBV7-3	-	TGTGCCAGCAGCTGGGGGACTAGCGGGGGCGAGCAGTTCTTC	CASSWGTSGGEQFF
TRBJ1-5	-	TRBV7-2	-	TGTGCCAGCAGCACGACAGGAAACAATCAGCCCCAGCATTTT	CASSTTGNNQPQHF
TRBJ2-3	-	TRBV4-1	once	TGCGCCAGCAACCCCCGGGTCCCGGGCACAGATACGCAGTATTTT	CASNPRVPGTDTQYF
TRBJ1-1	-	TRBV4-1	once	TGCGCCAGCAGCCATGGGGTTTCTGTGGGCGCGAACACTGAAGCTTTCTTT	CASSHGVSVGANTEAFF
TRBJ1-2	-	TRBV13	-	TGTGCCAGCAGCCTCGACAGACTACGAGGGTTCGGTTACACCTTC	CASSLDRLRGFGYTF
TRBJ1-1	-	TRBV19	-	TGTGCCAGTAGTAAGTCCGGAGGCAGGGTGGCTGAAGCTTTCTTT	CASSKSGGRVAEAFF
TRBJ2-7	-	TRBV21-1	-	TGTGCCAGCAGCAAATTTTCCCCTCCCCGACCGCCGGGGCGGACTTTCTACGAGCAGTACTTC	CASSKFSPPRPPGRTFYEQYF
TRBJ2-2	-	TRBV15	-	TGTGCCACCAGCAGAGATTATGAGGGAGGCCTAGACACCGGGGAGCTGTTTTTT	CATSRDYEGGLDTGELFF
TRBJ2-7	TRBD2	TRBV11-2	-	TGTGCCAGCAGCCCCCTTGGGAGGGGTAGAGGGATAACCTACGAGCAGTACTTC	CASSPLGRGRGITYEQYF
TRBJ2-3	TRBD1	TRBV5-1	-	TGCGCCAGCAGCCAAACAGGGGCAGATACGCAGTATTTT	CASSQTGADTQYF
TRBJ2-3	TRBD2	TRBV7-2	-	TGTGCCAGCAGCTTAGAGTGGCTAGCGGGAGGAAATACGCAGTATTTT	CASSLEWLAGGNTQYF
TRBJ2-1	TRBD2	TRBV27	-	TGTGCCAGCAGTTTATCGGCGGGAGAATCCCACAATGAGCAGTTCTTC	CASSLSAGESHNEQFF